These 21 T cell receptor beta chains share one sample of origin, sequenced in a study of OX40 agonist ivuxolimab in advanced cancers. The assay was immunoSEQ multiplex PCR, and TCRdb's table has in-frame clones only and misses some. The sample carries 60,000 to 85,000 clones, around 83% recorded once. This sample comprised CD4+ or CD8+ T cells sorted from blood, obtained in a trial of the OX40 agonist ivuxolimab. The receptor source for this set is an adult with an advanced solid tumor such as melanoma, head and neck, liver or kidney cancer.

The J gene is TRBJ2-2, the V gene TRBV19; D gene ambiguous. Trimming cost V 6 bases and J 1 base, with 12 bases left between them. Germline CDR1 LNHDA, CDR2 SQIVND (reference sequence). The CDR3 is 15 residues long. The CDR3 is CASSPIEMNTGELFF. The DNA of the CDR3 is TGTGCCAGTAGCCCTATTGAGATGAACACCGGGGAGCTGTTTTTT.

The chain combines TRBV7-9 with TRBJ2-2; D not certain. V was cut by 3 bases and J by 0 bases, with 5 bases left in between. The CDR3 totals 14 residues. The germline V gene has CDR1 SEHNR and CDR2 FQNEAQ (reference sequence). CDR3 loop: CASSFGSNTGELFF. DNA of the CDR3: TGTGCCAGCAGCTTTGGCTCGAACACCGGGGAGCTGTTTTTT. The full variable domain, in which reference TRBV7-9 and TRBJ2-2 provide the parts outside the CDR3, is DTGVSQNPRHKITKRGQNVTFRCDPISEHNRLYWYRQTLGQGPEFLTYFQNEAQLEKSRLLSDRFSAERPKGSFSTLEIQRTEQGDSAMYLCASSFGSNTGELFFGEGSRLTVL.

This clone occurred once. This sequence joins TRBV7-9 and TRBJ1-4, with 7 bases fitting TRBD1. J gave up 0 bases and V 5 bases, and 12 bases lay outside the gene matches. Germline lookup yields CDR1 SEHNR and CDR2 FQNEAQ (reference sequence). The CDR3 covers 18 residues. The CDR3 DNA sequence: TGTGCCAGCAGCCGAAAAACAGGGGCGGATGCAACTAATGAAAAACTGTTTTTT. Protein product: CASSRKTGADATNEKLFF.

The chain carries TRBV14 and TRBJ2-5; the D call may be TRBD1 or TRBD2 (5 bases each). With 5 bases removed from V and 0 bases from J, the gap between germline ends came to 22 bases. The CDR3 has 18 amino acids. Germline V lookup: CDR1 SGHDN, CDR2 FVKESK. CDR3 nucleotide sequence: TGTGCCAGCAGCTCTCTAGTATCGGGGCGGAAGAACCAAGAGACCCAGTACTTC. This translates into CASSSLVSGRKNQETQYF.

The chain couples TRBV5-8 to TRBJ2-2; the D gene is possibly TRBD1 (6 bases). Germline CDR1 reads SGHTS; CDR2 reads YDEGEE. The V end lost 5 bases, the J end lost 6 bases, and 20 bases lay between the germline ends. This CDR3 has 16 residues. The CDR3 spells CASSPPLQGPSGELFF. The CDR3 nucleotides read TGTGCCAGCAGTCCCCCCTTACAGGGCCCCTCCGGGGAGCTGTTTTTT.

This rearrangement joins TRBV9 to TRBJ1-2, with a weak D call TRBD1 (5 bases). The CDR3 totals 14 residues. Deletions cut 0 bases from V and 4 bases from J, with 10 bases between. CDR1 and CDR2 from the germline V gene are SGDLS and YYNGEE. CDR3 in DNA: TGTGCCAGCAGCGTAGGAGGGGCGGGCTATGGCTACACCTTC. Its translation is CASSVGGAGYGYTF. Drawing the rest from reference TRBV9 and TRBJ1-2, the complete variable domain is DSGVTQTPKHLITATGQRVTLRCSPRSGDLSVYWYQQSLDQGLQFLIQYYNGEERAKGNILERFSAQQFPDLHSELNLSSLELGDSALYFCASSVGGAGYGYTFGSGTRLTVV.

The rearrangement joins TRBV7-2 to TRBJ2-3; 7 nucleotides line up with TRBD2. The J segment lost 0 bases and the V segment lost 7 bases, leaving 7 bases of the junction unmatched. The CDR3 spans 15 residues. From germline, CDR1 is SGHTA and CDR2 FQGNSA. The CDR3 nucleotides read TGTGCCAGCACCCTTGTGGGAGGGAGCACAGATACGCAGTATTTT. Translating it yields CASTLVGGSTDTQYF.

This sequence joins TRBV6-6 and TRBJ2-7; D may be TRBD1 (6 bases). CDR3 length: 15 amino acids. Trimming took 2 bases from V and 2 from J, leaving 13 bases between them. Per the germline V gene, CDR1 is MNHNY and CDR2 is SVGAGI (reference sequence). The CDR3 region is CASSYGQGRTYEQYF. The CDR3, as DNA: TGTGCCAGCAGTTACGGGCAGGGGCGAACCTACGAGCAGTACTTC.

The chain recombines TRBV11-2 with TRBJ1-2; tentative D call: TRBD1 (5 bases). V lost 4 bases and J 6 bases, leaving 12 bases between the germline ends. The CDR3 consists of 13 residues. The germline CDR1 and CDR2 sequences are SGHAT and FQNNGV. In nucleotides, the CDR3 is TGTGCCAGCAGCTCCCAGGGTAGACATGGCTACACCTTC. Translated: CASSSQGRHGYTF.

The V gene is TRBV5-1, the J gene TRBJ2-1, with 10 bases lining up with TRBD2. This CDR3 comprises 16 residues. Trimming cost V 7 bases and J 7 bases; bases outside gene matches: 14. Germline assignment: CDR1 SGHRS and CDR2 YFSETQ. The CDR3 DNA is TGCGCCAGCCTGGGCAGCGGGGGGGCCCGAGGGAATGAGCAGTTCTTC. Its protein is CASLGSGGARGNEQFF.

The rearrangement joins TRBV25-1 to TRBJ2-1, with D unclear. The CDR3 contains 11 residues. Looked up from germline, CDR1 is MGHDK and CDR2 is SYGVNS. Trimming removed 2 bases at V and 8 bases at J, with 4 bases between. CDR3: CASSEHDEQFF. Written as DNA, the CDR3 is TGTGCCAGCAGTGAACACGATGAGCAGTTCTTC.

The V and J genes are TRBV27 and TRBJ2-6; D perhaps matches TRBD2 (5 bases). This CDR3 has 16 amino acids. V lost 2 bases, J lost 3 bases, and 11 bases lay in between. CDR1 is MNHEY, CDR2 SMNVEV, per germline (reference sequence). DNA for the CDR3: TGTGCCAGCAGTTTAGGTTTTGGGAGTGGGGCCAACGTCCTGACTTTC. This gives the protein CASSLGFGSGANVLTF.

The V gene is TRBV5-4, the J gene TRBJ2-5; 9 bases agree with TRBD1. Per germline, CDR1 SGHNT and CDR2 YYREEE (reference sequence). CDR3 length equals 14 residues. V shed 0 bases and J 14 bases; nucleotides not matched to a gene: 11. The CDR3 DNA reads TGTGCCAGCAGCTTGGTGGCCGGGACAGGGTCCACTTACTTC. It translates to CASSLVAGTGSTYF.

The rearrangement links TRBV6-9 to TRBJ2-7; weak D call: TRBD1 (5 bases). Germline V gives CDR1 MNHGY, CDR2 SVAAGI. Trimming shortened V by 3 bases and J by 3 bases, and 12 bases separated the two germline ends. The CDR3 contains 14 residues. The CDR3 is CASSYRDRGYEQYF. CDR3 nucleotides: TGTGCCAGCAGTTACAGAGACAGAGGCTACGAGCAGTACTTC.

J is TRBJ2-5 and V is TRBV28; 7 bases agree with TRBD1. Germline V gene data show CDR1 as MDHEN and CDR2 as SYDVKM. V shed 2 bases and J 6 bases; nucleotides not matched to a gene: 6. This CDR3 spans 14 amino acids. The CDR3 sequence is CASSLRNRGQTQYF. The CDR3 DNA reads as TGTGCCAGCAGTTTAAGAAACAGGGGACAGACCCAGTACTTC.

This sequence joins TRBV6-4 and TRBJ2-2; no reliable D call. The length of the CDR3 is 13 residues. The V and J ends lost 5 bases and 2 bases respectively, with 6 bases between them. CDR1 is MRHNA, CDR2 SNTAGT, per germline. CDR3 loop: CASSNENTGELFF. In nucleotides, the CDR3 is TGTGCCAGCAGTAACGAAAACACCGGGGAGCTGTTTTTT.

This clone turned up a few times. The CDR3 loop reads CSVRDRDTGAYEQYF. DNA for the CDR3: TGCAGCGTTCGGGACAGGGACACCGGTGCCTACGAGCAGTACTTC. This rearrangement joins TRBV29-1 to TRBJ2-7, with TRBD1 matching 9 bases. The junction had 10 bases not matched to a gene; V was cut back by 5 bases and J by 2 bases. The CDR3 covers 15 residues. CDR1 SQVTM and CDR2 ANQGSEA come from the germline V gene.

CDR3 in amino acids: CASSPDRTTEAFF. Here the CDR3 DNA reads TGTGCCAGCTCACCAGACAGGACCACTGAAGCTTTCTTT. This chain connects TRBV18 to TRBJ1-1; maybe TRBD1 (6 bases). Trimming cost V 2 bases and J 4 bases, with 8 bases left between them. From germline, CDR1 is KGHSH and CDR2 LQKENI. CDR3 size: 13 residues.

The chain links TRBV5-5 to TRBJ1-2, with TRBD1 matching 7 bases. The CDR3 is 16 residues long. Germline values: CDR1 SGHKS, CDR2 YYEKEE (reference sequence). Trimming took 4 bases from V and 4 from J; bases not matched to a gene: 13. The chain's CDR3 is CASSPATSRQGYGYTF. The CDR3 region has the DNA TGTGCCAGCAGCCCCGCTACATCACGACAGGGCTATGGCTACACCTTC.

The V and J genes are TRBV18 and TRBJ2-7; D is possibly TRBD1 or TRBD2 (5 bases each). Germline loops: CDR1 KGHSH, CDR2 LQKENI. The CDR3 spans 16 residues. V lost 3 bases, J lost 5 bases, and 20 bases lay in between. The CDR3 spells CASSPRNGAGAHEQYF. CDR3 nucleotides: TGTGCCAGCTCACCTCGGAATGGGGCGGGTGCGCACGAGCAGTACTTC.

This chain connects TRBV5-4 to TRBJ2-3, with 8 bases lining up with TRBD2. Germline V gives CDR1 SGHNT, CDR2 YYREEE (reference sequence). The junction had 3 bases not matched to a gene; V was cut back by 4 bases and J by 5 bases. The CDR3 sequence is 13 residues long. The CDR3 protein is CASSPGGEDTQYF. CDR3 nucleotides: TGTGCCAGCAGCCCCGGGGGGGAAGATACGCAGTATTTT.